These 25 T cell receptor beta chains share one sample of origin, sequenced in a study of T cell responses to AZD1222 COVID-19 vaccine. TCRdb's copy holds only in-frame clones and misses some; the assay was immunoSEQ multiplex PCR. The table has 100,000 to 150,000 clones, approximately 86% seen once. Sequences were derived from peripheral blood, sampled on day 0 of AZD1222 vaccination. The receptor set was obtained from an adult in good health.

This clone was seen a handful of times. This chain links TRBV27 with TRBJ1-1, with TRBD1 matching 10 bases. This CDR3 region has 16 residues. CDR1 and CDR2 (germline): MNHEY, SMNVEV (reference sequence). Losses at the gene ends were 3 bases for V and 5 bases for J; bases not matched to a gene: 9. The CDR3 DNA reads as TGTGCCAGCAGTTTTTCGGGACAGGGGACGTTTACTGAAGCTTTCTTT. The encoded protein is CASSFSGQGTFTEAFF.

This chain uses TRBV28 with TRBJ1-5; 7 bases match TRBD1. This CDR3 is built from 19 residues. Germline assignment: CDR1 MDHEN and CDR2 SYDVKM. After removal of 1 base from V and 9 bases from J, the junction contained 21 bases not matched to a gene. The CDR3: CASSLSPLNPGQPHRPQHF. CDR3 nucleotide sequence: TGTGCCAGCAGTTTATCCCCCCTGAACCCGGGACAGCCGCACCGGCCCCAGCATTTT.

The gene calls are TRBV7-6 and TRBJ1-4, with TRBD1 identical over 10 bases. The CDR3 sequence is 15 residues long. V shed 0 bases and J 13 bases; nucleotides not matched to a gene: 8. Germline CDR1 SGHVS, CDR2 FNYEAQ. Written as DNA, the CDR3 is TGTGCCAGCAGCTTAGCGACCGGGACAGGGGACGGACTGTTTTTT. Its translation is CASSLATGTGDGLFF.

This chain links TRBV7-6 with TRBJ1-5; D not resolved. The V end was cut by 4 bases, the J end by 3 bases, with 7 bases between. The CDR3 is 13 amino acids. Germline CDR1 is SGHVS and CDR2 is FNYEAQ. CDR3 in DNA: TGTGCCAGCAGCTCCCGACCCAATCAGCCCCAGCATTTT. Translating it yields CASSSRPNQPQHF. Variable domain in full (rest from reference TRBV7-6 and TRBJ1-5): GAGVSQSPRYKVTKRGQDVALRCDPISGHVSLYWYRQALGQGPEFLTYFNYEAQQDKSGLPNDRFSAERPEGSISTLTIQRTEQRDSAMYRCASSSRPNQPQHFGDGTRLSIL.

The J gene is TRBJ1-5, the V gene TRBV7-8; tentatively, D is TRBD1 (6 bases). Trimming pared 5 bases from V and 4 bases from J, leaving 18 bases between. The CDR3 runs to 16 residues. The germline CDR1 and CDR2 sequences are SGHVS and FQNEAQ. This chain's CDR3 is CASSRGPQGANQPQHF. CDR3 nucleotide sequence: TGTGCCAGCAGCCGTGGACCACAGGGTGCAAATCAGCCCCAGCATTTT.

The chain uses TRBV28 and TRBJ2-7; tentative D call: TRBD1 (5 bases). V shed 3 bases and J shed 6 bases, with 18 bases lying between them. The CDR3 is 15 residues long. Germline CDR1 reads MDHEN; CDR2 reads SYDVKM. For the CDR3, the DNA is TGTGCCAGCAGTTTTCGAGCGCAGGGTGCTAGCGAGCAGTACTTC. It translates to CASSFRAQGASEQYF.

This chain joins TRBV6-6 and TRBJ1-3, with 7 bases identical to TRBD1. Germline CDR1 reads MNHNY; CDR2 reads SVGAGI (reference sequence). The trim removed 4 bases at V and 2 bases at J, leaving 5 bases unmatched. The CDR3 has 15 amino acids. The CDR3, as DNA: TGTGCCAGCAGTTTTGTTGACAGGGCTGGAAACACCATATATTTT. Translating it yields CASSFVDRAGNTIYF.

The rearrangement uses TRBV6-5 and TRBJ2-1; D is possibly TRBD2 (5 bases). The CDR3 loop spans 12 amino acids. Germline CDR1 reads MNHEY; CDR2 reads SVGAGI. Trimming left V 6 bases short and J 2 bases short, with 5 bases between. The CDR3 reads CASSGTYNEQFF. In DNA, the CDR3 is TGTGCCAGCAGCGGGACCTACAATGAGCAGTTCTTC.

The rearrangement uses TRBV27 and TRBJ1-5, with D unresolved. The germline V gene encodes CDR1 MNHEY and CDR2 SMNVEV (reference sequence). V shed 0 bases and J shed 5 bases, with 5 bases lying between them. This CDR3 is built from 13 residues. The CDR3 region is CASSLSIDQPQHF. The CDR3 nucleotides are TGTGCCAGCAGTTTATCGATTGATCAGCCCCAGCATTTT.

The chain joins TRBV5-1 to TRBJ2-2, with 8 bases aligning to TRBD1. Germline values: CDR1 SGHRS, CDR2 YFSETQ. Unmatched junction bases numbered 4, after V lost 2 bases and J lost 1 base. This CDR3 comprises 16 residues. The CDR3 DNA sequence: TGCGCCAGCAGCTTTTTTACAGGGGGGAACACCGGGGAGCTGTTTTTT. Amino acids: CASSFFTGGNTGELFF.

Written as DNA, the CDR3 is TGTGCGACCGGACGGAGCAATCAGCCCCAGCATTTT. Amino acid sequence: CATGRSNQPQHF. The rearrangement links TRBV7-9 to TRBJ1-5; D is ambiguous. The CDR3 length is 12 residues. Per the germline V gene, CDR1 is SEHNR and CDR2 is FQNEAQ (reference sequence).

This clone was detected only once. V usage is TRBV27 and J usage is TRBJ1-5; a weak D match, TRBD1 (6 bases). Looked up from germline, CDR1 is MNHEY and CDR2 is SMNVEV (reference sequence). Trimming took off 5 bases at V and 4 bases at J, with 9 bases between the two ends. The length of the CDR3 is 13 residues. The CDR3 DNA is TGTGCCAGCAGTCAGGGGCGTAATCAGCCCCAGCATTTT. Residues: CASSQGRNQPQHF.

The gene calls are TRBV5-1 and TRBJ1-1, with 8 bases matching TRBD1. CDR3 length: 15 residues. V shed 2 bases, J shed 0 bases, and the junction held 3 bases outside the gene matches. Germline V gene lookup returns CDR1 SGHRS and CDR2 YFSETQ. The CDR3 region has the DNA TGCGCCAGCAGCTTTGGGACAGGCCTGAACACTGAAGCTTTCTTT. Its protein product is CASSFGTGLNTEAFF.

This clone came up a few times. The chain couples TRBV5-8 to TRBJ1-6, with D possibly being TRBD1 (5 bases). The CDR3 contains 10 residues. Germline V gives CDR1 SGHTS, CDR2 YDEGEE. The DNA of the CDR3 is TGTTGTGGGGGGAATGCACCCCTCCACTTT. It encodes CCGGNAPLHF. Looking up the rest from reference TRBV5-8 and TRBJ1-6 gives the full variable domain: EAGVTQSPTHLIKTRGQQATLRCSPISGHTSVYWYQQALGLGLQFLLWYDEGEERNRGNFPPRFSGRQFPNYSSELNVNALELEDSALYLCCGGNAPLHFGNGTRLTVT.

The chain uses TRBV11-1 and TRBJ2-7; either TRBD1 or TRBD2 may fit D (5 bases each). The CDR3 consists of 15 residues. Trimming took off 0 bases at V and 0 bases at J, with 9 bases between the two ends. Germline CDR1 is SGHAT and CDR2 is FQDESV (reference sequence). As DNA, the CDR3 is TGTGCCAGCAGCTTAGCCGGGGCACACTCCTACGAGCAGTACTTC. Residues: CASSLAGAHSYEQYF.

CDR3 loop: CATSLSPGGTDTQYF. The CDR3 nucleotides are TGTGCCACCAGCCTTAGCCCGGGGGGCACAGATACGCAGTATTTT. The chain has TRBV15 and TRBJ2-3; D possibly corresponds to TRBD2 (6 bases). This CDR3 contains 15 residues. CDR1 is LNHNV, CDR2 YYDKDF, per germline (reference sequence). V was cut by 5 bases and J by 1 base, with 13 bases left in between.

The chain recombines TRBV4-1 with TRBJ1-5, with TRBD1 identical over 9 bases. This CDR3 has 14 residues. Germline V lookup: CDR1 MGHRA, CDR2 YSYEKL. Trimming took 3 bases from V and 5 from J; bases not matched to a gene: 2. The CDR3 reads CASSQGQGYQPQHF. CDR3 coding DNA: TGCGCCAGCAGCCAGGGACAGGGATATCAGCCCCAGCATTTT.

The chain carries TRBV4-1 and TRBJ1-4, with TRBD1 matching 9 bases. Trimming took 0 bases from V and 8 from J; bases not matched to a gene: 7. The CDR3 consists of 16 residues. CDR1 and CDR2 (germline): MGHRA, YSYEKL. CDR3 nucleotide sequence: TGCGCCAGCAGCCAAGACGGACAGGGGAAAGGGGAAAAACTGTTTTTT. This codes for CASSQDGQGKGEKLFF.

This chain joins TRBV7-9 and TRBJ1-6; 9 bases fit TRBD1. Losses at the gene ends were 4 bases for V and 0 bases for J; bases not matched to a gene: 10. The CDR3 has 19 residues. Germline V gene sequence: CDR1 SEHNR, CDR2 FQNEAQ (reference sequence). CDR3 sequence (DNA): TGTGCCAGCAGCTACAACAGGGGGCCCAGTAGCTCCTATAATTCACCCCTCCACTTT. Translated: CASSYNRGPSSSYNSPLHF.

The chain combines TRBV7-9 with TRBJ1-3; no firm D call. CDR1 is SEHNR and CDR2 is FQNEAQ in the germline V gene (reference sequence). The CDR3 totals 16 residues. V lost 1 base to trimming and J lost 1 base, with 11 bases between them. CDR3 region: CASSLVRLGSGNTIYF. Written as DNA, the CDR3 is TGTGCCAGCAGCTTAGTTCGTTTGGGTTCTGGAAACACCATATATTTT.

This clone has more than one count but fewer than ten. The chain has TRBV11-2 and TRBJ1-1; D is unclear. CDR3 length: 13 amino acids. Germline assignment: CDR1 SGHAT and CDR2 FQNNGV. Trimming pared 5 bases from V and 7 bases from J, leaving 14 bases between. CDR3 protein: CASSNLAGDEAFF. The CDR3 nucleotides are TGTGCCAGCAGCAATTTGGCCGGAGATGAAGCTTTCTTT.

This sequence joins TRBV30 and TRBJ1-4; a possible D gene is TRBD1 (5 bases). Trimming left V 3 bases short and J 5 bases short, with 16 bases between. Germline V CDR1 and CDR2: GTSNPN, SVGIG (reference sequence). The CDR3 extends over 15 amino acids. CDR3 protein: CAWSAPGRGNEKLFF. The CDR3 bases are TGTGCCTGGAGCGCCCCGGGACGGGGGAATGAAAAACTGTTTTTT.

The chain has TRBV10-3 and TRBJ1-2; tentatively, D is TRBD1 (6 bases). This CDR3 is built from 12 residues. Germline CDR1 ENHRY, CDR2 SYGVKD. The V and J ends lost 5 bases and 7 bases respectively, with 11 bases between them. The CDR3 reads CAISLDSSGYTF. Here the CDR3 DNA reads TGTGCCATCAGTTTGGACAGTAGTGGCTACACCTTC.

CDR3 DNA: TGTGCCAGCAGTTTACGGAGTGAAGCTTTCTTT. This encodes CASSLRSEAFF. The V gene is TRBV28, the J gene TRBJ1-1, with unresolved D. This CDR3 is built from 11 residues. The ends were cut back, 2 bases at V and 7 bases at J, with 5 bases in the middle. Germline V gene sequence: CDR1 MDHEN, CDR2 SYDVKM.

The chain joins TRBV5-6 to TRBJ2-5, with D tentatively TRBD1 or TRBD2 (5 bases each). CDR1 is SGHDT and CDR2 is YYEEEE in the germline V gene. The CDR3 has 15 amino acids. Trimming removed 5 bases from V and 7 bases from J, with 21 bases in between. Here the CDR3 reads CASRGRGAAGLTQYF. The CDR3 DNA reads TGTGCCAGCAGGGGGAGAGGGGCGGCAGGATTGACCCAGTACTTC.